The 3 T cell receptor beta chains listed next were all sequenced from one sample in a study of blood T cell dynamics during melanoma immunotherapy. The table came from immunoSEQ multiplex PCR; TCRdb's copy has only in-frame clones and leaves some out. The sample shows 10,000 to 13,000 clones, 70% to 90% of them seen only once. This sample's time point: week 3, after first cycle of checkpoint inhibitor. The source material was blood, sampled from a patient treated with checkpoint blockade. The receptors were gathered from a human donor with melanoma.

This sequence joins TRBV7-2 and TRBJ2-6; 8 bases are shared with TRBD1. The J segment lost 1 base and the V segment lost 4 bases, leaving 9 bases of the junction unmatched. The CDR3 runs to 18 residues. The germline gives CDR1 SGHTA, CDR2 FQGNSA. The CDR3 spells CASSSMTGAFSGANVLTF. The DNA for the CDR3 is TGTGCCAGCAGCTCGATGACAGGGGCCTTTTCTGGGGCCAACGTCCTGACTTTC.

This clone was counted a few times. This chain links TRBV12-5 with TRBJ1-4; D remains unclear. Germline V CDR1 and CDR2: LGHNT, FRNRAP. The germline V and J ends were trimmed by 6 bases and 6 bases, with 20 bases remaining between them. This CDR3 is built from 16 residues. CDR3 loop: CASGSPERPGDEKLFF. The CDR3 nucleotides are TGTGCTAGTGGCAGCCCCGAGCGGCCTGGGGATGAAAAACTGTTTTTT.

This chain joins TRBV6-1 and TRBJ2-7; 14 bases line up with TRBD2. CDR1 is MNHNS, CDR2 SASEGT, per germline. Trimming at V came to 6 bases and at J to 4 bases, leaving 5 bases not matched to a gene. The CDR3 is 15 amino acids. CDR3 nucleotide sequence: TGTGCCAGCAGCCAGGGACTAGCGGGGGTATACGAGCAGTACTTC. Protein: CASSQGLAGVYEQYF.